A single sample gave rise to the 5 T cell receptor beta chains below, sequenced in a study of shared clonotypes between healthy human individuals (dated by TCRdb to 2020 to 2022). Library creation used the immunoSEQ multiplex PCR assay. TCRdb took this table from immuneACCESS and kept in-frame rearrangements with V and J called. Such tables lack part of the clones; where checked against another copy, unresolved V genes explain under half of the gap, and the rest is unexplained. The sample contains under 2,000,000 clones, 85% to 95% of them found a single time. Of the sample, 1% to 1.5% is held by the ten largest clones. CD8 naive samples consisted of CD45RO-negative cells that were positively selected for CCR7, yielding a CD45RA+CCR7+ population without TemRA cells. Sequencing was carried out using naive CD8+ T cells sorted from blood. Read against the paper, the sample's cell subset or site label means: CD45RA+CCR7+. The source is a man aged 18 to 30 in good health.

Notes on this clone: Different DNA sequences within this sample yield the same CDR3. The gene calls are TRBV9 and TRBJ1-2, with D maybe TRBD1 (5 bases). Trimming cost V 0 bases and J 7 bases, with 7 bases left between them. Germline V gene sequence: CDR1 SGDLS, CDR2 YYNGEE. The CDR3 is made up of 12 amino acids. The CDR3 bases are TGTGCCAGCAGCGTAGGGGGCACTGGCTACACCTTC. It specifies CASSVGGTGYTF.

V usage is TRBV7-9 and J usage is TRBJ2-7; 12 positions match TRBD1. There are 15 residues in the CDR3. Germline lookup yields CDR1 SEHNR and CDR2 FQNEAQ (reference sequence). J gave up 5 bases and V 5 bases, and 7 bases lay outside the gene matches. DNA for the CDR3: TGTGCCAGCAGCGAGGGACAGGGGGCTTTAAACGAGCAGTACTTC. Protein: CASSEGQGALNEQYF.

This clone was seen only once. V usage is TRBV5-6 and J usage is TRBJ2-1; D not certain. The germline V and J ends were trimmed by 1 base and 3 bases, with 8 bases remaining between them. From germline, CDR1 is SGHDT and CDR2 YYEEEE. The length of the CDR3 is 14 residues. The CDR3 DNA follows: TGTGCCAGCAGCTTGTACATAAACTACAATGAGCAGTTCTTC. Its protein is CASSLYINYNEQFF. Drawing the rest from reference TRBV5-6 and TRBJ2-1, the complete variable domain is DAGVTQSPTHLIKTRGQQVTLRCSPKSGHDTVSWYQQALGQGPQFIFQYYEEEERQRGNFPDRFSGHQFPNYSSELNVNALLLGDSALYLCASSLYINYNEQFFGPGTRLTVL.

CDR3 sequence reads: CASSSAQGRETQYF. CDR3 bases: TGTGCCAGCAGCTCAGCGCAGGGACGGGAGACCCAGTACTTC. J is TRBJ2-5 and V is TRBV7-9; either TRBD1 or TRBD2 may fit D (5 bases each). The ends were cut back, 4 bases at V and 5 bases at J, with 14 bases in the middle. The length of the CDR3 is 14 residues. CDR1 is SEHNR, CDR2 FQNEAQ, per germline (reference sequence). The full variable domain, its missing parts supplied by reference TRBV7-9 and TRBJ2-5, is DTGVSQNPRHKITKRGQNVTFRCDPISEHNRLYWYRQTLGQGPEFLTYFQNEAQLEKSRLLSDRFSAERPKGSFSTLEIQRTEQGDSAMYLCASSSAQGRETQYFGPGTRLLVL.

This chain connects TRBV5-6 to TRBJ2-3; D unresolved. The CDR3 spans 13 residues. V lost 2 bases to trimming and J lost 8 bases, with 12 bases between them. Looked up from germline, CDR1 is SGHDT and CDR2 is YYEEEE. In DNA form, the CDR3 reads TGTGCCAGCAGCTTCGGACGGTTGAGTACGCAGTATTTT. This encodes CASSFGRLSTQYF.